The 2 T cell receptor beta chains below were found in one sample sequenced in a study of cytomegalovirus exposure and HLA in healthy donors (dated by TCRdb to 2017 to 2019). The library was made by the immunoSEQ multiplex PCR assay. A mixture of 60 forward primers for TCR Vbeta segments and 13 reverse primers for TCR Jbeta segments was used in the multiplex PCR. TCRdb's version of the immuneACCESS table is confined to in-frame rearrangements and falls short of the full clone set. An unresolved V gene accounts for under half of the shortfall where checked; the remainder is of unknown origin. Recorded for this sample are 160,000 or so clones; over 65% of them occurred a single time. The ten top clones hold 3% to 3.5% of the sample. Input material: PBMCs. Every receptor here comes from a woman in her forties in good health and CMV-seronegative.

The chain uses TRBV6-5 and TRBJ2-1; 11 nucleotides line up with TRBD1. Trimming cost V 6 bases and J 9 bases; bases outside gene matches: 10. The CDR3 has 15 residues. Germline values: CDR1 MNHEY, CDR2 SVGAGI. This CDR3 is CASRQWGQGVGEQFF. CDR3 nucleotide sequence: TGTGCCAGCAGACAATGGGGACAGGGGGTGGGTGAGCAGTTCTTC.

The chain uses TRBV7-9 and TRBJ2-7, with a possible D match to TRBD2 (7 bases). V was trimmed by 5 bases and J by 0 bases, leaving 20 bases between them. CDR3 length: 17 residues. Per the germline V gene, CDR1 is SEHNR and CDR2 is FQNEAQ (reference sequence). This chain's CDR3 is CASSDADGGPYSYEQYF. CDR3 nucleotide sequence: TGTGCCAGCAGCGACGCGGACGGGGGGCCCTACTCCTACGAGCAGTACTTC.